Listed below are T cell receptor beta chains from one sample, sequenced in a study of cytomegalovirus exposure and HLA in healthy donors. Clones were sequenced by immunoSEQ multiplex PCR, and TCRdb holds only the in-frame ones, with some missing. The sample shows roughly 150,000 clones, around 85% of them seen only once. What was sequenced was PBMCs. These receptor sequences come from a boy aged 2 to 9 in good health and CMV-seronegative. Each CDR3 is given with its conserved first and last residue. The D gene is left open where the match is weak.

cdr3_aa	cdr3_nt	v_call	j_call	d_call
CASSSSNEQYF	TGTGCCAGCAGCTCCAGTAACGAGCAGTACTTC	TRBV6-5	TRBJ2-7	.
CASSYSGTLTGELFF	TGTGCCAGCAGTTACTCCGGGACACTCACCGGGGAGCTGTTTTTT	TRBV6-6	TRBJ2-2	.
CASSEAPSSGTGGSGANVLTF	TGTGCCAGCAGTGAAGCGCCATCCTCCGGGACAGGGGGCTCTGGGGCCAACGTCCTGACTTTC	TRBV6-1	TRBJ2-6	TRBD1
CSVEPLAGGVQFF	TGCAGCGTTGAACCCCTAGCGGGAGGGGTCCAGTTCTTC	TRBV29-1	TRBJ2-1	TRBD2
CASSLEWTGDYGYTF	TGCGCCAGCAGCTTGGAGTGGACAGGGGATTATGGCTACACCTTC	TRBV5-1	TRBJ1-2	TRBD1
CASGEEGLNNSPLHF	TGTGCCAGCGGCGAAGAGGGACTGAATAATTCACCCCTCCACTTT	TRBV2	TRBJ1-6	.
CASSFGTGELGETQYF	TGTGCCAGCAGCTTCGGGACAGGGGAATTAGGAGAGACCCAGTACTTC	TRBV28	TRBJ2-5	TRBD1
CASSRDRGRGQPQHF	TGCGCCAGCAGCCGGGACAGGGGGAGAGGTCAGCCCCAGCATTTT	TRBV5-1	TRBJ1-5	TRBD1
CASSVGELAGVGEQYF	TGTGCCAGCAGCGTAGGAGAACTAGCGGGAGTAGGCGAGCAGTACTTC	TRBV9	TRBJ2-7	TRBD2
CASSSRKGSPLHF	TGTGCCAGCAGTTCCAGGAAAGGATCACCCCTCCACTTT	TRBV27	TRBJ1-6	.
CASSRGLAQYF	TGTGCCAGCAGCCGTGGACTAGCGCAGTATTTT	TRBV6-5	TRBJ2-3	TRBD2
CASSLQGGVLTYGYTF	TGCGCCAGCAGCTTGCAGGGAGGCGTGTTAACCTATGGCTACACCTTC	TRBV5-1	TRBJ1-2	.
CAWRSGRYYGYTF	TGTGCCTGGAGGAGCGGGCGATACTATGGCTACACCTTC	TRBV30	TRBJ1-2	.
CASSQEEGGANVLTF	TGTGCCAGCAGCCAAGAGGAGGGTGGGGCCAACGTCCTGACTTTC	TRBV4-2	TRBJ2-6	.
CASSPGGGSYEQYF	TGTGCCAGCAGTCCGGGTGGCGGGAGTTACGAGCAGTACTTC	TRBV5-4	TRBJ2-7	TRBD2
CASSLGALMNTKAFF	TGCGCCAGCAGCTTGGGTGCACTCATGAACACTAAAGCTTTCTTT	TRBV5-1	TRBJ1-1	.
CASSLSVGDGYTF	TGTGCCAGCAGCTTAAGTGTAGGGGATGGCTACACCTTC	TRBV7-2	TRBJ1-2	.
CASSSASAGAGRTVIGKLFF	TGTGCCAGCAGTTCCGCCTCCGCCGGCGCAGGGAGGACCGTCATAGGAAAACTGTTTTTT	TRBV28	TRBJ1-4	.
CSVEDRSGPIKRETQYF	TGCAGCGTTGAAGATCGGTCCGGTCCGATAAAGAGGGAGACCCAGTACTTC	TRBV29-1	TRBJ2-5	.
CASSYTRERYGYTF	TGTGCCAGCAGTTATACCCGGGAACGCTATGGCTACACCTTC	TRBV6-5	TRBJ1-2	.